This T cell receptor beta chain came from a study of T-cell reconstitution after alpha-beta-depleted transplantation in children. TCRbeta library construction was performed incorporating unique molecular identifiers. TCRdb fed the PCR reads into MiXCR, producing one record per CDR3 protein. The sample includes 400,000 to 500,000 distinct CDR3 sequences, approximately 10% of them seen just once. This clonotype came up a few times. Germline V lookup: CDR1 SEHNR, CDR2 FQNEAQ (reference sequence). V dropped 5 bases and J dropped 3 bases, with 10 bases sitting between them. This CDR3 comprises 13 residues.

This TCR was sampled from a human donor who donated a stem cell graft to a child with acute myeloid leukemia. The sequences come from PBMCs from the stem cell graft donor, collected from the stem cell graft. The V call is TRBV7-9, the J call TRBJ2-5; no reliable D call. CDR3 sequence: CASSARNEETQYF. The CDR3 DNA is TGTGCCAGCAGCGCGCGTAACGAAGAGACCCAGTACTTC. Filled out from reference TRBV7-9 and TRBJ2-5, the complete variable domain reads DTGVSQNPRHKITKRGQNVTFRCDPISEHNRLYWYRQTLGQGPEFLTYFQNEAQLEKSRLLSDRFSAERPKGSFSTLEIQRTEQGDSAMYLCASSARNEETQYFGPGTRLLVL.